Given below is one TCR beta chain in context. Its antigen is not yet known. No base quality values were provided; no much bigger clone lies one nucleotide off. The source of the sample is a study of cytomegalovirus exposure and HLA in healthy donors (TCRdb year 2017). About the full investigation: An earlier analysis of some 550 of the donors reported approximately 300 Gb of sequence data and roughly 100 million unique TCR beta sequences from some 180 million T cells. An early release covering about 600 HLA-typed donors comprised roughly 300 gigabases of sequencing data and 65 million to 100 million unique TCR sequences. The study used immunosequencing to profile the T cell repertoires of hundreds of subjects and linked those repertoires to cytomegalovirus serostatus. Besides the first cohort of more than 650 subjects, a separate validation cohort made up of over 95 different subjects was used. Donor age, sex, ethnicity and CMV serostatus were compiled alongside the repertoire data. Typing coverage varied by locus: 629-630 donors for A, B, C, DRB1 and DQB1; roughly 520 for DQA1; more than 600 for DPA1; under 490 for DPB1. Among approximately 370 genotyped donors of the cohort, an average of roughly 230,000 unique TCR beta nucleotide sequences was sequenced per donor, of which about 19% were non-productive. To study patterns of TCR occurrence, a later analysis re-analyzed previously published TCR beta repertoires from 650 to 750 donors and added high-resolution HLA genotyping. In a later genetic analysis, genome-wide SNP genotypes for about 55% of the roughly 700 donors were used, and that subset was treated as a discovery cohort. Every repertoire in the discovery cohort had been generated on one and the same sequencing platform. The aim of the study was to test whether cataloging public T cell receptors could identify signatures of past pathogen exposure. To decide whether each TCR beta V gene segment behaved as functional or pseudogenic, an earlier analysis of fewer than 750 of the donors relied on high-throughput TCR beta sequencing. Five DR-DQ haplotypes were treated as single units for association and clustering because of strong linkage in the cohort. In the later analysis, no new phenotypic data were used to find candidate immune exposures; instead, reliance was placed on TCR beta sequences and their occurrence across donors. The genetic ancestry cluster associated with self-reported Caucasian donors included over 80% of the 300 to 400 genotyped donors. HLA typing covered class I and class II loci at four-digit resolution. The study combined high-throughput TCR immunosequencing, statistical association of individual TCRs with disease status, and machine learning to predict cytomegalovirus infection status. The research as a whole found: Cytomegalovirus status was reported to be diagnosed by the classifier with high specificity and sensitivity in both the original and validation cohorts. Compared with the roughly 670-donor mean, donors in an Asian-associated ancestry cluster had fewer N-insertions in productive TCRs, according to a later genetic analysis. When HLA alleles, especially DR and DQ, strongly co-occurred, TCR associations were difficult to assign to individual alleles. Correlated functional status among segregating V segments might reflect linkage disequilibrium, but an unknown experimental factor could not be ruled out. The sequencing pipeline was judged likely to have produced a cluster of highly shared sequence variants as a technical artifact. The authors suggested that the approach could potentially be extended to other disease states and immunological phenotypes. In a later analysis, several top co-occurrence clusters were reported to appear linked to parvovirus B19, influenza, CMV and Epstein-Barr virus. Seventeen rarely observed V segments, including chromosome 9 orphons, were excluded from the earlier analysis of approximately 600 of the donors because counts were too low. In the study, some 180 TCR beta chains were listed as associated with cytomegalovirus. Most TCR sequences were seen in very few donors, while some public TCRs were found in many individuals. The presence/absence analyses assumed that sequencing depth was roughly uniform across donors, and that assumption may not be true. A further reported finding was that TCR beta sequences accurately predicted the HLA-A and HLA-B alleles for most subjects in the first cohort. Because HLA typing was missing for some donors at each locus, association tests included only the typed subset. In vitro tests confirmed that three of the cytomegalovirus-associated TCR beta chains recognize cytomegalovirus antigens. A later genetic analysis associated a missense DCLRE1C variant with V-gene and J-gene trimming of TCR beta chains, and an independent cohort replicated the association. In a later analysis, TCR association rates were found to vary across HLA loci, with the most associated TCRs seen for DRB1 alleles and the fewest for HLA-C alleles. Some IMGT-functional V segments, including TRBV6-2 and TRBV6-3, could not be distinguished by the 87-base-pair reads and were therefore excluded. Most CMV-associated TCR beta chains appeared to be HLA-restricted in a later analysis, and the HLA associations seemed to be driven largely by CMV exposure. In a later analysis, HLA-associated TCR beta chains showed more clonal expansion and lower generation probabilities than non-associated chains that were equally common. For the cohort, immune exposure information was limited to CMV serostatus. In an earlier analysis of roughly 500 of the donors, most TCR beta V segments appeared in productive rearrangements about 90% or about 30% of the time, broadly matching IMGT annotations. This cohort had only TCR beta chains sequenced, and the lack of alpha or paired-chain data limited which features could be detected. In a later analysis, more than 15,000 TCR beta sequences were associated with specific HLA alleles at a false discovery rate of 0.05.

The cohort was made up of hundreds of healthy bone marrow donors. At the time of sampling, every cohort member was nominally healthy, though immune exposures that went unrecorded were likely present. The donor was CMV seronegative and was included in the group of about 350 seronegative cohort members. A peripheral blood sample was provided by each donor, and peripheral blood mononuclear cells were used for TCR beta sequencing. The Qiagen DNeasy Blood Extraction Kit was used to extract genomic DNA from the blood cell samples. The germline V gene (reference sequence) yields LNHDA for CDR1 and SQIVND for CDR2. The CDR3 starts with the cysteine, ends with the phenylalanine, and has 20 residues. The DNA shown is the 60-base CDR3, in frame from base 1. V has 5 bases trimmed and J has 0 bases trimmed; junction bases matching no gene number 17. Libraries were constructed by the immunoSEQ multiplex PCR assay. The multiplex PCR relied on a mix of 60 forward primers for TCR Vbeta segments and 13 reverse primers for TCR Jbeta segments. The CDR3 region of rearranged TCR beta genes was amplified from genomic DNA by a multiplex PCR assay. Amplified TCR beta libraries were sequenced as 87-base-pair reads on the Illumina HiSeq System. Processing in the source paper ran as follows. A later analysis counted approximately 76 million unique TCR beta chains across the 650 to 800 repertoires, and approximately 11 million of these chains were shared by at least two donors. Raw reads were error-corrected and collapsed into unique sequences by a nearest-neighbor algorithm in which closely related sequences were merged to remove PCR and sequencing errors. Alignment of CDR3 sequences to IMGT reference sequences was used to assign V, D and J gene segments. For a sequence to be retained, a match of at least six nucleotides was required to both a V gene segment and a J gene segment. A rearrangement counted as productive if the CDR3 had no stop codons and remained in frame with V and J, and every other rearrangement counted as non-productive. CDR3 was defined according to IMGT convention as the region running from the second conserved V-encoded cysteine to the conserved J-encoded phenylalanine. In an earlier analysis of around 640 of the donors, sequences lacking an unambiguous match to a single V gene segment were excluded. An earlier analysis of several hundred of the donors called V segments functional above 56.7% productive rearrangements and segregating when the between-donor standard deviation exceeded 5%. A statistical classification framework was developed to diagnose cytomegalovirus status using the catalog of TCR beta chain sequences. In a later analysis, TCR nucleotide sequences were compared against IMGT/GENE-DB human TR gene sequences so that V and J genes could be assigned. The TCRdist pipeline was used in a later analysis to assign CDR3 sequences and most-parsimonious VDJ recombination scenarios. In a later analysis, every TCR beta chain was defined by the combination of its CDR3 amino acid sequence and its V-gene family, and reads without a unique V-gene family were dropped. As a way to deal with suspected cross-contamination and a sequencing artifact, a later analysis dropped 450 to 600 nucleotide sequences that were highly shared and had low generation probability. In a later analysis, a clonal expansion index was calculated for each public chain from normalized within-repertoire ranks of inferred template counts. In a later analysis, generation probabilities were computed with a VDJ recombination model fitted to out-of-frame rearrangements, and the resulting probabilities were checked against IGoR. A later analysis scored TCR-TCR, TCR-HLA and TCR-CMV co-occurrence with hypergeometric tests, applying a repertoire-size bias correction to TCR pairs. In a later analysis, false discovery rates were estimated by permuting HLA or CMV assignments 20 times. In a later analysis, co-occurring TCRs were grouped using DBSCAN, and TCRdist sequence similarity was added for clustering within HLA-allele-positive subsets. Co-occurrence clustering excluded repertoires with fewer than 30,000 or more than 120,000 public chains, plus five with anomalous nucleotide sharing. The table comes from immuneACCESS by way of TCRdb, which keeps in-frame sequences with V and J called. Part of the clones is missing from these tables; in studies checked, under half for an unresolved V gene and the rest for unknown reasons. From that table come the V and J calls and clone size; the DNA was used to work out D and trimming. Within this sample are approximately 130,000 clones, with approximately 61% of them counted one time only. The ten largest account for 2.4% of the sample.

The sample was PBMCs. The receptor's source is a woman aged 40 to 49 in good health and CMV-seronegative. The chain couples TRBV19 to TRBJ1-5; the junction holds 9 bases that match TRBD1. The CDR3 region: CASSPLRGTGTFYSNQPQHF. The sequenced DNA is TGTGCCAGTAGTCCCCTAAGGGGGACAGGGACTTTCTATAGCAATCAGCCCCAGCATTTT.